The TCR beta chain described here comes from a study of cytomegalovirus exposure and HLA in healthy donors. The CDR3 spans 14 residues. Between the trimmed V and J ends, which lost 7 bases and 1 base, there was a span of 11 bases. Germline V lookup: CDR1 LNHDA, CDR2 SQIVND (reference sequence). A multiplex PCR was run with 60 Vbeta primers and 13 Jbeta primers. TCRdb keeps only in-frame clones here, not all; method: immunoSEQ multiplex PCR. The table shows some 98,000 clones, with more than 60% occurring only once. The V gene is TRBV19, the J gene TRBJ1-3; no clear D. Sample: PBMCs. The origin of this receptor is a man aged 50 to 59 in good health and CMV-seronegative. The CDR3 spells CASMEGSSGNTIYF. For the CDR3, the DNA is TGTGCCAGTATGGAGGGTTCTTCTGGAAACACCATATATTTT.